The 24 T cell receptor beta chains presented below share a single source sample, sequenced in a study of T cell changes during pregnancy in multiple sclerosis. Using immunoSEQ multiplex PCR, the repertoire was profiled, and TCRdb retains in-frame clones only, with some absent. The data contain about 68,000 clones, around 92% of them singletons. Sequencing was performed on peripheral blood, taken in the second trimester of pregnancy. The origin of the receptors is a female donor in good health, enrolled as a control in a pregnancy study.

This clone was recorded a few times. The chain uses TRBV5-1 and TRBJ2-7; 7 nucleotides agree with TRBD1. The CDR3 consists of 14 residues. The germline V gene has CDR1 SGHRS and CDR2 YFSETQ. V lost 3 bases and J lost 2; bases outside the gene matches: 5. DNA of the CDR3: TGCGCCAGCAGCTCCCGGACAGGTCCCTACGAGCAGTACTTC. It encodes CASSSRTGPYEQYF.

The chain combines TRBV29-1 with TRBJ2-7, with D unclear. Deletions cut 8 bases from V and 4 bases from J, with 12 bases between. Germline loops: CDR1 SQVTM, CDR2 ANQGSEA. This CDR3 is built from 11 residues. In DNA, the CDR3 is TGCAGCTACGTACACATGTACGAGCAGTACTTC. It yields the protein CSYVHMYEQYF.

V gene TRBV7-9 combines with J gene TRBJ2-7; D unclear. V lost 4 bases, J lost 0 bases, and 4 bases lay in between. CDR3 length equals 12 residues. From germline, CDR1 is SEHNR and CDR2 FQNEAQ (reference sequence). The DNA for the CDR3 is TGTGCCAGCAGCTCGAGCTCCTACGAGCAGTACTTC. Encoded protein: CASSSSSYEQYF. The full variable domain, rest sourced from reference TRBV7-9 and TRBJ2-7, is DTGVSQNPRHKITKRGQNVTFRCDPISEHNRLYWYRQTLGQGPEFLTYFQNEAQLEKSRLLSDRFSAERPKGSFSTLEIQRTEQGDSAMYLCASSSSSYEQYFGPGTRLTVT.

The chain recombines TRBV4-2 with TRBJ1-2; D is perhaps TRBD1 (5 bases). CDR3 length: 15 amino acids. Trimming cost V 1 base and J 2 bases, with 11 bases left between them. Germline values: CDR1 LGHNA, CDR2 YNFKEQ. Here the CDR3 DNA reads TGTGCCAGCAGCCAAGCCCGGGGGGGGAACTATGGCTACACCTTC. This encodes CASSQARGGNYGYTF.

This chain links TRBV19 with TRBJ1-5, with a weak D call TRBD1 (5 bases). Trimming stripped 3 bases from V and 7 bases from J, with 13 bases between. CDR3 length: 14 amino acids. Per germline, CDR1 LNHDA and CDR2 SQIVND (reference sequence). CDR3 amino acids: CASSIKAGRQPQHF. DNA of the CDR3: TGTGCCAGTAGTATTAAGGCAGGGAGGCAGCCCCAGCATTTT. The whole variable domain, remainder taken from reference TRBV19 and TRBJ1-5, is DGGITQSPKYLFRKEGQNVTLSCEQNLNHDAMYWYRQDPGQGLRLIYYSQIVNDFQKGDIAEGYSVSREKKESFPLTVTSAQKNPTAFYLCASSIKAGRQPQHFGDGTRLSIL.

The chain has TRBV4-3 and TRBJ2-1; 7 bases match TRBD2. The CDR3 consists of 17 residues. Germline values: CDR1 LGHNA, CDR2 YSLEER. V shed 0 bases, J shed 8 bases, and the junction held 13 bases outside the gene matches. The CDR3 DNA follows: TGCGCCAGCAGCCAAGAACAGAGCGGGGAGGGGTGGGATGAGCAGTTCTTC. It specifies CASSQEQSGEGWDEQFF.

This clone occurred many times. The chain links TRBV6-4 to TRBJ2-3; 7 bases fit TRBD2. This CDR3 is built from 14 residues. CDR1 and CDR2 from the germline V gene are MRHNA and SNTAGT. V dropped 0 bases and J dropped 9; count of bases not matched to a gene: 6. The CDR3 region is CASSDSWERGTQYF. The DNA of the CDR3 is TGTGCCAGCAGTGACTCATGGGAGCGGGGCACGCAGTATTTT.

The chain links TRBV7-9 to TRBJ2-2; D is perhaps TRBD1 (6 bases). CDR3 length: 14 amino acids. Trimming pared 6 bases from V and 0 bases from J, leaving 8 bases between. CDR1 SEHNR and CDR2 FQNEAQ come from the germline V gene (reference sequence). Here the CDR3 reads CASRGATNTGELFF. The CDR3 DNA sequence: TGTGCCAGCAGGGGGGCTACGAACACCGGGGAGCTGTTTTTT.

The V call is TRBV4-1, the J call TRBJ2-1, with no clear D. Germline-derived CDR1 and CDR2 are MGHRA and YSYEKL. V dropped 1 base and J dropped 0 bases, with 10 bases sitting between them. CDR3 length: 16 amino acids. Here the CDR3 reads CASSQVPHNSYNEQFF. The CDR3 DNA reads as TGCGCCAGCAGCCAAGTCCCGCACAACTCCTACAATGAGCAGTTCTTC.

This clone appeared once. The chain joins TRBV7-9 to TRBJ2-3; 10 positions match TRBD1. There are 14 residues in the CDR3. J lost 6 bases, V lost 4 bases, and 4 bases had no gene match. The V gene's germline CDR1 is SEHNR and CDR2 FQNEAQ (reference sequence). CDR3 sequence (DNA): TGTGCCAGCAGCTCGGGACAGGGGTTGGATACGCAGTATTTT. This sequence encodes CASSSGQGLDTQYF.

This chain joins TRBV7-9 and TRBJ1-4, with TRBD1 matching 8 bases. There are 15 residues in the CDR3. CDR1 and CDR2 from the germline V gene are SEHNR and FQNEAQ (reference sequence). Losses at the gene ends were 1 base for V and 5 bases for J; bases not matched to a gene: 3. The CDR3 sequence is CASSLGNRGNEKLFF. CDR3 nucleotides: TGTGCCAGCAGCTTAGGTAACAGGGGGAATGAAAAACTGTTTTTT.

This CDR3 is CASSGQISSMAQYF. In DNA, the CDR3 is TGTGCCAGCAGCGGCCAAATATCTAGCATGGCGCAGTATTTT. The rearrangement joins TRBV9 to TRBJ2-3; maybe TRBD2 (5 bases). V was trimmed by 3 bases and J by 10 bases, leaving 18 bases between them. Germline V gives CDR1 SGDLS, CDR2 YYNGEE. The CDR3 spans 14 residues.

V usage is TRBV10-1 and J usage is TRBJ2-2, with 7 bases identical to TRBD2. The V and J ends lost 5 bases and 2 bases, in that order; junction bases with no gene match: 5. The CDR3 is 15 residues long. CDR1 WNHNN and CDR2 SYGVQD come from the germline V gene (reference sequence). The CDR3 DNA reads TGCGCCAGCAGTACGGGACTAACTAACACCGGGGAGCTGTTTTTT. Residues: CASSTGLTNTGELFF.

CDR3 coding DNA: TGTGCCAGCAGCGTAGGCGGGGGGGTCCCCTACGAGCAGTACTTC. Its translation: CASSVGGGVPYEQYF. The chain uses TRBV9 and TRBJ2-7; 9 bases fit TRBD2. The CDR3 is 15 amino acids. The germline V gene has CDR1 SGDLS and CDR2 YYNGEE. Trimming removed 0 bases from V and 2 bases from J; junction bases left unmatched: 3.

The V and J genes are TRBV10-2 and TRBJ2-3; 7 bases map to TRBD1. Germline CDR1 reads WSHSY; CDR2 reads SAAADI. V lost 7 bases to trimming and J lost 2 bases; unmatched junction nucleotides: 6. This CDR3 has 14 amino acids. The CDR3 coding sequence is TGCGCCAGCAACCGGGACAGAGTCACAGATACGCAGTATTTT. Amino acids: CASNRDRVTDTQYF.

The chain couples TRBV14 to TRBJ1-4; D is perhaps TRBD1 (6 bases). V was trimmed by 3 bases and J by 7 bases, leaving 9 bases between them. Germline V gene data show CDR1 as SGHDN and CDR2 as FVKESK. This CDR3 comprises 13 residues. CDR3 protein: CASSQGAVEKLFF. CDR3 nucleotides: TGTGCCAGCAGCCAGGGGGCAGTTGAAAAACTGTTTTTT.

This clone was observed a single time. The chain is built from TRBV6-1 and TRBJ2-7; TRBD1 agrees at 7 bases. CDR3 length: 15 residues. The junction had 10 bases not matched to a gene; V was cut back by 7 bases and J by 1 base. Germline assignment: CDR1 MNHNS and CDR2 SASEGT. The CDR3 coding sequence is TGTGCCAGCACACCCCAGGGGGAAAGGTCCTACGAGCAGTACTTC. Protein product: CASTPQGERSYEQYF.

V gene TRBV28 combines with J gene TRBJ1-5, with TRBD1 as a possible D gene (5 bases). V was trimmed by 5 bases and J by 1 base, leaving 9 bases between them. The CDR3 is made up of 14 amino acids. From germline, CDR1 is MDHEN and CDR2 SYDVKM. The CDR3 region is CASSQGRSNQPQHF. The CDR3 DNA reads TGTGCCAGCAGTCAGGGTAGGAGCAATCAGCCCCAGCATTTT.

The gene calls are TRBV7-3 and TRBJ2-2; 8 nucleotides line up with TRBD2. This CDR3 is 18 amino acids long. Germline CDR1 is SGHTA and CDR2 is FQGTGA. V lost 2 bases to trimming and J lost 2 bases; unmatched junction nucleotides: 10. CDR3 in amino acids: CASSLEPAREGNTGELFF. The CDR3 DNA follows: TGTGCCAGCAGCTTAGAACCGGCCCGGGAGGGTAACACCGGGGAGCTGTTTTTT.

The chain employs TRBV27 and TRBJ1-1; TRBD1 matches at 8 bases. Germline V gene data show CDR1 as MNHEY and CDR2 as SMNVEV (reference sequence). V lost 3 bases and J lost 3; bases outside the gene matches: 6. CDR3 length equals 15 residues. The CDR3 DNA reads TGTGCCAGCAGTTTCGCAGGGGGCGGGTACACTGAAGCTTTCTTT. This codes for CASSFAGGGYTEAFF.

The J gene is TRBJ2-3, the V gene TRBV5-1; a possible D gene is TRBD2 (6 bases). Trimming left V 0 bases short and J 3 bases short, with 11 bases between. The CDR3 loop spans 15 amino acids. Germline CDR1 is SGHRS and CDR2 is YFSETQ. Written as DNA, the CDR3 is TGCGCCAGCAGCTTGGCCGAGGAGGGGACAGATACGCAGTATTTT. Translation gives CASSLAEEGTDTQYF.

The gene calls are TRBV19 and TRBJ2-1; the D gene is possibly TRBD2 (6 bases). The CDR3 consists of 16 residues. CDR1 is LNHDA, CDR2 SQIVND, per germline (reference sequence). The V and J ends lost 2 bases and 7 bases respectively, with 18 bases between them. In DNA form, the CDR3 reads TGTGCCAGTAGTATACAGGTCCTGGGGACTGGGAATGAGCAGTTCTTC. Encoded protein: CASSIQVLGTGNEQFF.

The chain recombines TRBV7-9 with TRBJ2-3; 10 nucleotides agree with TRBD2. Germline values: CDR1 SEHNR, CDR2 FQNEAQ (reference sequence). The CDR3 runs 17 residues. J gave up 2 bases and V 5 bases, and 10 bases lay outside the gene matches. The CDR3 is CASSIPRLAGDTDTQYF. CDR3 bases: TGTGCCAGCAGCATTCCTCGACTAGCGGGCGACACAGATACGCAGTATTTT.

The rearrangement links TRBV9 to TRBJ2-7; the match to TRBD2 covers 9 bases. The V gene end was trimmed by 0 bases and the J gene end by 6 bases; junction bases not matched to a gene: 1. The CDR3 length is 13 residues. CDR1 is SGDLS and CDR2 is YYNGEE in the germline V gene. Here the CDR3 DNA reads TGTGCCAGCAGCGTAGATAGCGGGAGCGAGCAGTACTTC. It yields the protein CASSVDSGSEQYF. Full variable domain (outside the CDR3, taken from reference TRBV9 and TRBJ2-7): DSGVTQTPKHLITATGQRVTLRCSPRSGDLSVYWYQQSLDQGLQFLIQYYNGEERAKGNILERFSAQQFPDLHSELNLSSLELGDSALYFCASSVDSGSEQYFGPGTRLTVT.